Listed here are 13 T cell receptor beta chains from one sample, sequenced in a study of blood T cells in healthy people across ages. Primers used in a second PCR of roughly 6 to 11 cycles were a sample-barcoded 5' primer and a J-beta primer mix. Each CDR3 protein is one row after TCRdb ran MiXCR on the 5' RACE reads. In the table there are 600,000 or so distinct CDR3 sequences, about 30% of which are singletons. Sequencing used blood. These receptors came from an elderly woman in good health.

A note on this clonotype: A junction end diverges from the germline sequence, so it may reflect a read error. The chain has TRBV12-3 or TRBV12-4 and TRBJ1-1, with TRBD1 identical over 7 bases. The CDR3 consists of 15 residues. The CDR3 loop reads CASSLAGGTNAEAFF. The CDR3 DNA reads as TGTGCCAGCAGTTTGGCAGGGGGAACGAACGCTGAAGCTTTCTTT.

The gene calls are TRBV2 and TRBJ1-6; possibly TRBD1 for D (5 bases). CDR3 length equals 13 residues. CDR1 is SNHLY and CDR2 is FYNNEI in the germline V gene. Trimming removed 10 bases from V and 10 bases from J, with 17 bases in between. Here the CDR3 reads CAIRHSEGSPLHF. CDR3 bases: TGTGCCATCAGGCACTCGGAGGGGTCACCCCTCCACTTT.

The genes are TRBV27 and TRBJ1-6, with 9 bases that match TRBD1. The CDR3 sequence is 14 residues long. Germline assignment: CDR1 MNHEY and CDR2 SMNVEV (reference sequence). V was pared by 4 bases and J by 9 bases, with 4 bases of the junction left unmatched. The CDR3 DNA sequence: TGTGCCAGCAGTTACGGGACAGGGAGTTCACCCCTCCACTTT. Protein product: CASSYGTGSSPLHF.

This clonotype was detected only a few times. This chain uses TRBV20-1 with TRBJ2-7; D perhaps matches TRBD2 (6 bases). Germline CDR1 is DFQATT and CDR2 is SNEGSKA (reference sequence). Trimming stripped 3 bases from V and 7 bases from J, with 13 bases between. This CDR3 comprises 12 residues. The CDR3 loop is CSASGGNSEQYF. The CDR3 DNA follows: TGCAGTGCTAGCGGGGGAAATAGTGAGCAGTACTTC.

This clonotype occurred many times. The rearrangement uses TRBV15 and TRBJ1-2; no firm D call. The CDR3 totals 14 residues. Trimming left V 0 bases short and J 2 bases short, with 7 bases between. Germline V CDR1 and CDR2: LNHNV, YYDKDF (reference sequence). CDR3 loop: CATSRDLGNYGYTF. The DNA for the CDR3 is TGTGCCACCAGCAGAGATTTAGGAAACTATGGCTACACCTTC. The entire variable domain, with the rest obtained from reference TRBV15 and TRBJ1-2, is as follows: DAMVIQNPRYQVTQFGKPVTLSCSQTLNHNVMYWYQQKSSQAPKLLFHYYDKDFNNEADTPDNFQSRRPNTSFCFLDIRSPGLGDTAMYLCATSRDLGNYGYTFGSGTRLTVV.

The V gene is TRBV30, the J gene TRBJ2-7; 8 nucleotides match TRBD1. V was pared by 1 base and J by 3 bases, with 8 bases of the junction left unmatched. The CDR3 runs to 15 residues. CDR1 GTSNPN and CDR2 SVGIG come from the germline V gene (reference sequence). The CDR3 DNA sequence: TGTGCCTGGAGTGCCTCAACAGGGGGGTTCTACGAGCAGTACTTC. Encoded protein: CAWSASTGGFYEQYF.

This clonotype was recorded a few times. The gene calls are TRBV30 and TRBJ1-1; the D is unclear. This CDR3 comprises 13 residues. The V end was cut by 2 bases, the J end by 3 bases, with 10 bases between. The germline gives CDR1 GTSNPN, CDR2 SVGIG (reference sequence). CDR3 protein: CAWSPERDTEAFF. The CDR3 coding sequence is TGTGCCTGGAGTCCGGAAAGGGACACTGAAGCTTTCTTT. The full variable domain, rest sourced from reference TRBV30 and TRBJ1-1, is SQTIHQWPATLVQPVGSPLSLECTVEGTSNPNLYWYRQAAGRGLQLLFYSVGIGQISSEVPQNLSASRPQDRQFILSSKKLLLSDSGFYLCAWSPERDTEAFFGQGTRLTVV.

The chain carries TRBV12-3 or TRBV12-4 and TRBJ1-5; the D is unclear. The V gene lost 0 bases and the J gene lost 9 bases, with 6 bases spanning the gap. The CDR3 is 12 residues long. In DNA, the CDR3 is TGTGCCAGCAGTTTAGCGAAAGGGCCCCAGCATTTT. Translated: CASSLAKGPQHF.

Ten or more counts support this clonotype. The chain combines TRBV28 with TRBJ2-5; tentative D call: TRBD2 (5 bases). In germline, CDR1 is MDHEN, CDR2 SYDVKM. The CDR3 contains 11 residues. The V and J ends lost 5 bases and 7 bases respectively, with 8 bases between them. DNA of the CDR3: TGTGCCAGCAGTCCCCGGGGGACCCAGTACTTC. This sequence encodes CASSPRGTQYF.

This clonotype came up many times. This chain links TRBV5-6 with TRBJ2-6, with D unresolved. V was trimmed by 1 base and J by 9 bases, leaving 14 bases between them. Germline V lookup: CDR1 SGHDT, CDR2 YYEEEE. This CDR3 has 15 amino acids. The CDR3 region has the DNA TGTGCCAGCAGCTTGTTACGGATCGAGCTCAACGTCCTGACTTTC. Translating gives CASSLLRIELNVLTF.

This clonotype has more than one count but fewer than ten. V is TRBV19 and J is TRBJ2-6; weak D call: TRBD1 (6 bases). V was trimmed by 5 bases and J by 8 bases, leaving 10 bases between them. The CDR3 length is 13 residues. Germline-derived CDR1 and CDR2 are LNHDA and SQIVND (reference sequence). Here the CDR3 reads CASSPQGTNVLTF. DNA for the CDR3: TGTGCCAGTAGTCCTCAGGGGACCAACGTCCTGACTTTC.

This clonotype showed up just a few times. This may come from a read error, since a much larger clone is one base off. The chain carries TRBV7-2 and TRBJ1-2, with D hard to call. Germline V gene lookup returns CDR1 SGHTA and CDR2 FQGNSA. The CDR3 length is 13 residues. The CDR3 region is CAGSLDWNYGYTF. DNA for the CDR3: TGTGCCGGCAGCTTAGACTGGAACTATGGCTACACCTTC.

The CDR3 DNA follows: TGTGCCAGCAGACCCACCGGGGCAGGGGCCGGAGATACGCAGTATTTT. Amino acid sequence: CASRPTGAGAGDTQYF. The rearrangement joins TRBV7-3 to TRBJ2-3; a weak D match, TRBD1 (6 bases). The CDR3 is made up of 16 amino acids. The V gene's germline CDR1 is SGHTA and CDR2 FQGTGA. Deletions cut 6 bases from V and 5 bases from J, with 21 bases between.